This T cell receptor (beta chain) was profiled in a study of blood T cell repertoires in COVID-19. Looking at the study overall: Acute and convalescent COVID-19 specimens originated in the United States, Italy and Spain. The analysed material was cDNA or gDNA that came from T cells, B-cell-depleted T cells, or PBMCs.

CDR1 and CDR2 from the germline V gene are MGHRA and YSYEKL. J was trimmed by 2 bases and V by 1 base; bases with no gene match: 3. The CDR3 sequence is 16 residues long. As handled by the study authors: Amplification with reference gene primers provided the estimates of nucleated cell counts. This table comes from immunoSEQ multiplex PCR, and its TCRdb copy is limited to in-frame clones, with some not included. V, J and clone size derive from that table, while D and trimming were established from the DNA sequence. The sample holds over 150,000 clones, roughly 80% seen once. The genes are TRBV4-1 and TRBJ1-5; 9 bases match TRBD1. The TCR was taken from a man aged 70 or older with active or convalescent COVID-19. The sample was peripheral blood. CDR3 nucleotides: TGCGCCAGCAGCCAAGGCTGGACAGGGGGCAATCAGCCCCAGCATTTT. This codes for CASSQGWTGGNQPQHF.